This T cell receptor (beta chain) was captured by sequencing in a study of beta chain features in type 1 diabetes. Reverse transcription of all isolated RNA meant that expressed TCRB transcripts were sequenced. Only in-frame clones appear in the TCRdb table, and some are missing; sequencing was by immunoSEQ multiplex PCR. The sample carries roughly 150,000 clones, 11% recorded once. This clone was observed a few times. Input material: central memory CD4+ T cells from blood. The origin of this receptor is a man younger than 35 in good health.

CDR3 nucleotide sequence: TGTGCCAGCTCACCACAGGGACAAGAGACCCAGTACTTC. It yields the protein CASSPQGQETQYF. The chain is built from TRBV18 and TRBJ2-5; D is unclear. Trimming took 1 base from V and 2 from J, leaving 5 bases between them. The CDR3 loop spans 13 amino acids. The germline V gene encodes CDR1 KGHSH and CDR2 LQKENI.